A single sample gave rise to the 10 T cell receptor beta chains below, sequenced in a study of a mutant IDH1 vaccine in newly diagnosed glioma. The antigens for these receptors are not known. Repertoires were generated with immunoSEQ multiplex PCR, while TCRdb's copy carries only in-frame clones and drops some. The data hold approximately 37,000 clones, with approximately 53% observed a single time. Time point: week 5, during vaccination. Every vaccination contained 300 ug of the mutant IDH1 20-mer peptide and was paired with topical imiquimod. Sample: PBMCs, taken from a glioma patient whose treatment included an IDH1 peptide vaccine. The source of these receptors is a woman aged 18-35 years with glioma.

This clone was detected a few times. V gene TRBV27 combines with J gene TRBJ2-7, with D hard to call. Germline V lookup: CDR1 MNHEY, CDR2 SMNVEV (reference sequence). The CDR3 extends over 17 amino acids. Trimming pared 1 base from V and 4 bases from J, leaving 20 bases between. CDR3 DNA sequence: TGTGCCAGCAGTTTATACCCCCTAAAGGTCAGCCCATACGAGCAGTACTTC. Translated, it gives CASSLYPLKVSPYEQYF.

V and J are TRBV2 and TRBJ1-4, with 10 bases fitting TRBD1. The length of the CDR3 is 14 residues. The V segment lost 6 bases and the J segment 7 bases; nucleotides outside the gene matches: 5. Germline CDR1 SNHLY, CDR2 FYNNEI. The CDR3 nucleotides read TGTGCCAGCAGACCGGGACAGGGGATTGAAAAACTGTTTTTT. Its translation: CASRPGQGIEKLFF.

The chain joins TRBV25-1 to TRBJ1-1; D may be TRBD1 (5 bases). In germline, CDR1 is MGHDK, CDR2 SYGVNS. Trimming pared 1 base from V and 5 bases from J, leaving 11 bases between. CDR3 size: 14 residues. CDR3 coding DNA: TGTGCCAGCAGTGAATTCGGGGCCAAAACTGAAGCTTTCTTT. It specifies CASSEFGAKTEAFF.

The chain combines TRBV19 with TRBJ2-2, with TRBD1 as a possible D gene (6 bases). There are 15 residues in the CDR3. Per germline, CDR1 LNHDA and CDR2 SQIVND (reference sequence). Trimming stripped 6 bases from V and 3 bases from J, with 14 bases between. This chain's CDR3 is CASRNSGADTGELFF. CDR3 nucleotides: TGTGCCAGTAGAAACTCAGGGGCGGACACCGGGGAGCTGTTTTTT.

The rearrangement links TRBV7-2 to TRBJ1-5; D remains ambiguous. The V gene's germline CDR1 is SGHTA and CDR2 FQGNSA. The V end was cut by 4 bases, the J end by 2 bases, with 15 bases between. The CDR3 is 16 amino acids. The CDR3 reads CASSWTGGLGNQPQHF. In nucleotides, the CDR3 is TGTGCCAGCAGCTGGACCGGTGGGTTGGGCAATCAGCCCCAGCATTTT. Drawing the rest from reference TRBV7-2 and TRBJ1-5, the complete variable domain is GAGVSQSPSNKVTEKGKDVELRCDPISGHTALYWYRQSLGQGLEFLIYFQGNSAPDKSGLPSDRFSAERTGGSVSTLTIQRTQQEDSAVYLCASSWTGGLGNQPQHFGDGTRLSIL.

This clone was detected only once. The V gene is TRBV6-1, the J gene TRBJ2-5; unclear D gene. The CDR3 has 13 amino acids. CDR1 MNHNS and CDR2 SASEGT come from the germline V gene. The V and J ends lost 4 bases and 5 bases respectively, with 11 bases between them. CDR3 region: CASSADLGETQYF. Here the CDR3 DNA reads TGTGCCAGCAGTGCCGACCTGGGGGAGACCCAGTACTTC.

V and J are TRBV6-5 and TRBJ2-3, with 8 bases aligning to TRBD2. There are 16 residues in the CDR3. The V and J ends lost 0 bases and 5 bases, in that order; junction bases with no gene match: 7. Germline values: CDR1 MNHEY, CDR2 SVGAGI. This chain's CDR3 is CASSYSIAGIGDTQYF. In DNA, the CDR3 is TGTGCCAGCAGTTACTCCATAGCGGGGATCGGAGATACGCAGTATTTT.

The chain links TRBV5-4 to TRBJ1-1, with D maybe TRBD1 (5 bases). CDR1 is SGHNT, CDR2 YYREEE, per germline (reference sequence). There are 17 residues in the CDR3. V gave up 4 bases and J gave up 2 bases, with 21 bases separating them. CDR3 in DNA: TGTGCCAGCAGCCCCCTCGGGGGGGGGTTCGCAAACACTGAAGCTTTCTTT. Its translation is CASSPLGGGFANTEAFF.

The J gene is TRBJ1-4, the V gene TRBV9; the match to TRBD1 covers 10 bases. The length of the CDR3 is 14 residues. Germline assignment: CDR1 SGDLS and CDR2 YYNGEE. The V segment lost 7 bases and the J segment 6 bases; nucleotides outside the gene matches: 6. CDR3 sequence: CASGGQGRDEKLFF. The CDR3 DNA follows: TGTGCCAGCGGGGGACAGGGGAGAGATGAAAAACTGTTTTTT.

The CDR3 DNA reads TGTGCCAGCAGCCTGACAGGGGGGACGAACACTGAAGCTTTCTTT. Amino acid sequence: CASSLTGGTNTEAFF. This rearrangement joins TRBV11-2 to TRBJ1-1; TRBD1 matches 9 bases. CDR3 length: 15 residues. Looked up from germline, CDR1 is SGHAT and CDR2 is FQNNGV. J gave up 1 base and V 5 bases, and 5 bases lay outside the gene matches.